The 22 T cell receptor beta chains in this list originate from one sample, sequenced in a study of metastatic and nonmetastatic thyroid tumors. TCRdb called clones again from the PCR reads with MiXCR. The repertoire includes tens of thousands of clones, about 24% of them detected once, and 5.5% to 6.5% sits in the top ten. No patient had received any treatment before thyroid surgery. The sequenced sample consisted of tumor tissue. These receptor sequences come from a female donor with papillary thyroid cancer or a benign thyroid nodule (not recorded which). Some clones in this sample may be carry-over from other donors' samples.

This clone was counted only a few times. One end of the junction is discordant with germline, which a read error may explain. This chain links TRBV25-1 with TRBJ1-2; 7 bases agree with TRBD1. The CDR3 totals 17 residues. Germline loops: CDR1 MGHDK, CDR2 SYGVNS. CDR3 coding DNA: TGTTCCAGCAGTTACCGACAGGGTTCACGGGAACACTATGGCTACACCTTC. This codes for CSSSYRQGSREHYGYTF.

The gene calls are TRBV20-1 and TRBJ2-1, with 12 bases fitting TRBD2. Germline values: CDR1 DFQATT, CDR2 SNEGSKA (reference sequence). CDR3 length: 15 residues. V dropped 1 base and J dropped 8; count of bases not matched to a gene: 6. CDR3 bases: TGCAGTGCTAGAGGGACTAGCGGGAAATTATATGAGCAGTTCTTC. It specifies CSARGTSGKLYEQFF.

The rearrangement uses TRBV27 and TRBJ1-5; the D is unclear. Trimming took 5 bases from V and 0 from J, leaving 8 bases between them. Germline-derived CDR1 and CDR2 are MNHEY and SMNVEV (reference sequence). The CDR3 is made up of 14 amino acids. This CDR3 is CASSLGSSNQPQHF. The CDR3 DNA follows: TGTGCCAGCAGTCTTGGGAGTAGCAATCAGCCCCAGCATTTT.

The chain carries TRBV20-1 and TRBJ2-1; 8 bases are a match to TRBD2. V gave up 3 bases and J gave up 3 bases; unmatched junction bases: 4. Germline assignment: CDR1 DFQATT and CDR2 SNEGSKA (reference sequence). The CDR3 runs 14 residues. CDR3 bases: TGCAGTGCTAGGACTAGCGTCGACTACAATGAGCAGTTCTTC. Protein product: CSARTSVDYNEQFF.

The CDR3 DNA sequence: TGTGCCAGCAGTGAGGGGACTCCGGATGAGCAGTTCTTC. It specifies CASSEGTPDEQFF. This chain joins TRBV6-4 and TRBJ2-1; possible D gene TRBD2, 6 bases. The length of the CDR3 is 13 residues. Germline V gives CDR1 MRHNA, CDR2 SNTAGT. V lost 3 bases, J lost 8 bases, and 11 bases lay in between.

Remarks on this clone: Given a much more abundant clone one base away, this may be a read error. The chain employs TRBV11-1 and TRBJ2-2; weak D call: TRBD1 (5 bases). The CDR3 has 17 residues. In germline, CDR1 is SGHAT, CDR2 FQDESV (reference sequence). The DNA for the CDR3 is TGTGCCAGCAGCCCCGATGACAGCTCTGCGAACGCCGGGGAGCTGTTTTTT. Translation: CASSPDDSSANAGELFF.

As for this clone: A read error may account for a junction end that differs from germline. J is TRBJ1-2 and V is TRBV28; D remains ambiguous. This CDR3 is built from 13 residues. Germline values: CDR1 MDHEN, CDR2 SYDVKM. This CDR3 is CSSSFTANYGYTF. CDR3 in DNA: TGTTCCAGCAGTTTTACAGCTAACTATGGCTACACCTTC.

This chain connects TRBV6-1 to TRBJ2-7, with 8 nucleotides matching TRBD2. With 3 bases clipped from V and 6 bases from J, the junction kept 10 bases outside the gene matches. This CDR3 region has 15 residues. From germline, CDR1 is MNHNS and CDR2 SASEGT. The CDR3 DNA is TGTGCCAGCAGTGAGGTGAGCGGGAGTGGGGGCGAGCAGTACTTC. It translates to CASSEVSGSGGEQYF.

This chain links TRBV27 with TRBJ2-3; perhaps D is TRBD1 or TRBD2 (6 bases each). This CDR3 spans 14 amino acids. Per germline, CDR1 MNHEY and CDR2 SMNVEV (reference sequence). V gave up 6 bases and J gave up 2 bases, with 12 bases separating them. The CDR3 sequence: CASSRRGITDTQYF. CDR3 in DNA: TGTGCCAGCAGCAGGAGGGGGATCACAGATACGCAGTATTTT.

The V and J genes are TRBV14 and TRBJ2-2; a weak D match, TRBD1 (5 bases). Germline V gene data show CDR1 as SGHDN and CDR2 as FVKESK. The CDR3 consists of 15 residues. The germline V and J ends were trimmed by 2 bases and 10 bases, with 17 bases remaining between them. The CDR3 sequence is CASSQLGRGTLELFF. The CDR3 DNA is TGTGCCAGCAGCCAACTTGGTAGGGGCACCTTGGAGCTGTTTTTT. The complete variable domain, with remaining parts taken from reference TRBV14 and TRBJ2-2, reads EAGVTQFPSHSVIEKGQTVTLRCDPISGHDNLYWYRRVMGKEIKFLLHFVKESKQDESGMPNNRFLAERTGGTYSTLKVQPAELEDSGVYFCASSQLGRGTLELFFGEGSRLTVL.

This clone has at least ten counts. The V and J genes are TRBV4-3 and TRBJ2-1, with no clear D. Germline lookup yields CDR1 LGHNA and CDR2 YSLEER. CDR3 length equals 12 residues. V was shortened by 5 bases and J by 4 bases, with 6 bases between the two germline ends. The CDR3 DNA reads as TGCGCCAGCAGCTCGCTGTACAATGAGCAGTTCTTC. This translates into CASSSLYNEQFF.

This clone was seen a single time. The V and J genes are TRBV11-3 and TRBJ2-7; 12 bases are a match to TRBD1. The DNA end lines up better with TRBJ2-5; the J call may be wrong. The CDR3 is 16 amino acids. Germline V CDR1 and CDR2: SGHNT, YENEEA. The CDR3 loop reads CASSSGTGGKEETQYF. CDR3 sequence (DNA): TGTGCCAGCAGCTCCGGGACAGGGGGCAAGGAAGAGACCCAGTACTTC.

The genes are TRBV5-1 and TRBJ2-1, with 11 bases lining up with TRBD2. Germline V gene lookup returns CDR1 SGHRS and CDR2 YFSETQ. The CDR3 spans 16 residues. Trimming cost V 4 bases and J 11 bases; bases outside gene matches: 14. The CDR3 loop reads CASSGGTSGDVLQQFF. In DNA form, the CDR3 reads TGCGCCAGCAGCGGGGGGACTAGCGGAGATGTCTTACAGCAGTTCTTC.

A note on this clone: A much larger clone differs by one base, so this may be a read error. The same CDR3 is also encoded by other DNA sequences in this sample. The chain is built from TRBV5-6 and TRBJ2-3, with TRBD2 matching 7 bases. CDR3 length equals 15 residues. The germline gives CDR1 SGHDT, CDR2 YYEEEE. J gave up 1 base and V 3 bases, and 5 bases lay outside the gene matches. The CDR3 DNA is TGTGCCAGCAGCTCGGCGGGAGCGGGCACAGATACGCAGTATTTT. The encoded protein is CASSSAGAGTDTQYF.

There are a few counts of this clone. The rearrangement links TRBV10-3 to TRBJ2-1, with D tentatively TRBD1 (6 bases). V shed 9 bases and J shed 4 bases, with 22 bases lying between them. Germline V CDR1 and CDR2: ENHRY, SYGVKD. The CDR3 spans 16 residues. The CDR3 region is CAIAGVTITPYNEQFF. The CDR3 DNA sequence: TGTGCCATTGCAGGGGTTACGATCACCCCTTACAATGAGCAGTTCTTC.

The chain recombines TRBV19 with TRBJ1-5; 7 nucleotides agree with TRBD1. After removal of 5 bases from V and 8 bases from J, the junction contained 6 bases not matched to a gene. The length of the CDR3 is 13 residues. Germline-derived CDR1 and CDR2 are LNHDA and SQIVND (reference sequence). The CDR3: CASSQQGNKPQHF. Written as DNA, the CDR3 is TGTGCCAGTAGTCAACAGGGGAATAAGCCCCAGCATTTT.

The CDR3 loop is CSARDPSGEQFF. The CDR3 nucleotides read TGCAGTGCTAGAGATCCATCAGGGGAGCAGTTCTTC. The chain is built from TRBV20-1 and TRBJ2-1; D is perhaps TRBD1 (5 bases). V gave up 0 bases and J gave up 10 bases, with 10 bases separating them. Looked up from germline, CDR1 is DFQATT and CDR2 is SNEGSKA (reference sequence). There are 12 residues in the CDR3.

This chain connects TRBV19 to TRBJ1-2, with D possibly matching TRBD1 (5 bases). The CDR3 is 15 amino acids. The V and J ends lost 4 bases and 8 bases respectively, with 20 bases between them. Germline V gene sequence: CDR1 LNHDA, CDR2 SQIVND (reference sequence). The CDR3 reads CASSTQTDRFGGYTF. CDR3 nucleotide sequence: TGTGCCAGTAGTACCCAGACAGATCGGTTTGGAGGCTACACCTTC.

This chain connects TRBV28 to TRBJ2-1; 7 bases map to TRBD2. V shed 7 bases and J 6 bases; nucleotides not matched to a gene: 12. Per the germline V gene, CDR1 is MDHEN and CDR2 is SYDVKM. The CDR3 consists of 15 residues. CDR3 region: CASISWEGTINEQFF. In nucleotides, the CDR3 is TGTGCCAGCATCAGTTGGGAGGGGACTATCAATGAGCAGTTCTTC.

The chain uses TRBV11-2 and TRBJ2-3; TRBD2 might be the D (6 bases). Germline-derived CDR1 and CDR2 are SGHAT and FQNNGV. The CDR3 runs 13 residues. The V end was cut by 5 bases, the J end by 10 bases, with 16 bases between. CDR3 nucleotide sequence: TGTGCCAGCAGCCGAGAGGTTGGAGGGTCGCAGTATTTT. It yields the protein CASSREVGGSQYF.

This clone came up many times. This rearrangement joins TRBV6-4 to TRBJ2-3; TRBD2 aligns across 10 bases. The CDR3 is made up of 16 amino acids. From germline, CDR1 is MRHNA and CDR2 SNTAGT. V shed 6 bases, J shed 2 bases, and the junction held 8 bases outside the gene matches. The CDR3 here is CASSRLAGGDTDTQYF. In DNA, the CDR3 is TGTGCCAGCAGCAGACTAGCGGGCGGGGACACAGATACGCAGTATTTT.

This clone has only a few counts. The chain carries TRBV5-4 and TRBJ2-5, with 8 bases that match TRBD2. The junction had 13 bases not matched to a gene; V was cut back by 4 bases and J by 5 bases. Germline V CDR1 and CDR2: SGHNT, YYREEE (reference sequence). CDR3 size: 16 residues. The CDR3 reads CASSRWVQRERETQYF. The CDR3 bases are TGTGCCAGCAGCCGTTGGGTCCAGCGGGAGAGGGAGACCCAGTACTTC.